Reported below is one T cell receptor beta chain. Alongside a J-beta primer mix, a sample-barcoded 5' primer served in a second PCR lasting roughly 7 to 11 cycles. Each cDNA molecule received a tag from a template-switch adaptor that had 12 random nucleotides. TCRdb re-derived calls from the 5' RACE reads in MiXCR, one entry per CDR3 protein. Found here are hundreds of thousands of distinct CDR3 sequences, 35% to 50% of them singletons; the top ten hold approximately 31%. These data belong to a study of blood T cells in healthy people across ages. This CDR3 has 14 residues. Germline loops: CDR1 SNHLY, CDR2 FYNNEI. After removal of 6 bases from V and 5 bases from J, the junction contained 4 bases not matched to a gene. Total RNA amounts of at least 6 micrograms were extracted per sample.

The origin of this receptor is an elderly man in good health. Sequencing was done on a sample of blood. This rearrangement joins TRBV2 to TRBJ1-5; 10 nucleotides align to TRBD1. Here the CDR3 reads CASRKDRGHQPQHF. In nucleotides, the CDR3 is TGTGCCAGCAGGAAAGACAGGGGGCATCAGCCCCAGCATTTT. Full variable domain (outside the CDR3, taken from reference TRBV2 and TRBJ1-5): EPEVTQTPSHQVTQMGQEVILRCVPISNHLYFYWYRQILGQKVEFLVSFYNNEISEKSEIFDDQFSVERPDGSNFTLKIRSTKLEDSAMYFCASRKDRGHQPQHFGDGTRLSIL.